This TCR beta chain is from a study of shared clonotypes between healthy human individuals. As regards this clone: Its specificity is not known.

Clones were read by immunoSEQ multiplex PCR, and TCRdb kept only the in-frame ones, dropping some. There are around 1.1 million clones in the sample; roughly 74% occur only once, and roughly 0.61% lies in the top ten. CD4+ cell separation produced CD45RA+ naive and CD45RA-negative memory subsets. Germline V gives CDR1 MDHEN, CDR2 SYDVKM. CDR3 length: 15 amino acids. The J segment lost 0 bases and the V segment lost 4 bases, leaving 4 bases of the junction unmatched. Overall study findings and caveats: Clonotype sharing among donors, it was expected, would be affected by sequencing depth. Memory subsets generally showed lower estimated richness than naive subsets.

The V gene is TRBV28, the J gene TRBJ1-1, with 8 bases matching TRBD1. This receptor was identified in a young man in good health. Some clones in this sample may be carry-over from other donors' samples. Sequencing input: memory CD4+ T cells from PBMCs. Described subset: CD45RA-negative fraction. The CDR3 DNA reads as TGTGCCAGCAGTTCGCACAGGGGGTTGAACACTGAAGCTTTCTTT. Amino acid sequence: CASSSHRGLNTEAFF.